This T cell receptor beta chain derives from a study of T cell changes during pregnancy in multiple sclerosis. Repertoires were generated with immunoSEQ multiplex PCR, while TCRdb's copy carries only in-frame clones and drops some. The sample yields about 79,000 clones, around 90% seen once. Germline values: CDR1 SGHRS, CDR2 YFSETQ. Trimming took 0 bases from V and 5 from J, leaving 11 bases between them. This CDR3 contains 14 residues. The sequencing used CD4+ T cells from peripheral blood mononuclear cells, collected in the second trimester of pregnancy. This receptor was identified in a female donor with multiple sclerosis, enrolled in a pregnancy study. This chain links TRBV5-1 with TRBJ2-5; TRBD1 might be the D (5 bases). CDR3 in amino acids: CASSLDFPGETQYF. The CDR3 DNA follows: TGCGCCAGCAGCTTGGATTTCCCAGGGGAGACCCAGTACTTC.